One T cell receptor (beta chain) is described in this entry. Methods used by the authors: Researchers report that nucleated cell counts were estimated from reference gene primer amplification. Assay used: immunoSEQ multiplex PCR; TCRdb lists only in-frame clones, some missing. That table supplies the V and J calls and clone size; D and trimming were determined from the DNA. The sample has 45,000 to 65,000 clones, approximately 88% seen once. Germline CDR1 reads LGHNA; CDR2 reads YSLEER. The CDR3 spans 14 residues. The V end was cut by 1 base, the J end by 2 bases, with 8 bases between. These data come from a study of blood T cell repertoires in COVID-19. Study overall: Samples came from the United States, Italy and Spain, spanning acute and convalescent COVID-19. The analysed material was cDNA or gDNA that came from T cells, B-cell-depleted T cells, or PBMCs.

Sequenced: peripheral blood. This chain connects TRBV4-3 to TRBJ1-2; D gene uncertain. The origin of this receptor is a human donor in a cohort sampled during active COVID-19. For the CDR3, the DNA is TGCGCCAGCAGCCAAGTACAACAGAACTATGGCTACACCTTC. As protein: CASSQVQQNYGYTF.